Below are 20 T cell receptor beta chains sequenced from a single sample in a study of shared T cell receptors in the human thymus. Sequencing used immunoSEQ multiplex PCR; TCRdb keeps in-frame clones, though not all of them. The sample lists hundreds of thousands of clones; 70% to 90% were seen once. In addition, the sample was reused for a study of human thymus T cells.

What was sequenced was thymocytes. These receptor sequences come from a boy younger than two with a congenital heart defect.

Notes on this clone: The junction departs from the called germline gene at one end, perhaps through a read error. The V call is TRBV7-7, the J call TRBJ2-7, with TRBD2 matching over 7 bases. This CDR3 spans 15 amino acids. The germline V gene encodes CDR1 SSHAT and CDR2 FNYEAQ (reference sequence). The CDR3 protein is CASSPFGGFGYEQYF. The CDR3 DNA is TGTGCTAGCAGCCCATTCGGGGGGTTTGGCTACGAGCAGTACTTC.

This clone has just a few counts. The rearrangement joins TRBV28 to TRBJ2-7; 7 nucleotides agree with TRBD2. With V trimmed by 10 bases and J by 2 bases, 17 bases remained unmatched. The germline gives CDR1 MDHEN, CDR2 SYDVKM. The CDR3 sequence is 16 residues long. Here the CDR3 DNA reads TGTGCCACCAATCATAGCGGGTTTATGGTGACCTACGAGCAGTACTTC. Translation: CATNHSGFMVTYEQYF.

The J gene is TRBJ2-7, the V gene TRBV18; 7 nucleotides agree with TRBD1. This CDR3 comprises 16 residues. Germline CDR1 KGHSH, CDR2 LQKENI. The trim removed 3 bases at V and 2 bases at J, leaving 10 bases unmatched. CDR3 nucleotide sequence: TGTGCCAGCTCACCCCCAACCCGGGACAGAGCCTACGAGCAGTACTTC. This encodes CASSPPTRDRAYEQYF.

The J gene is TRBJ2-7, the V gene TRBV19; TRBD2 is a possible D gene (5 bases). The germline gives CDR1 LNHDA, CDR2 SQIVND (reference sequence). With 8 bases removed from V and 7 bases from J, the gap between germline ends came to 18 bases. CDR3 length: 13 residues. The CDR3 spells CASQSRATGEQYF. CDR3 DNA: TGTGCCAGTCAATCCCGGGCCACGGGGGAGCAGTACTTC.

The V call is TRBV30, the J call TRBJ2-5, with 15 nucleotides matching TRBD2. This CDR3 is 20 amino acids long. The trim removed 6 bases at V and 1 base at J, leaving 18 bases unmatched. Germline V lookup: CDR1 GTSNPN, CDR2 SVGIG (reference sequence). The CDR3 sequence: CACENSAGTSGGPFQETQYF. CDR3 DNA: TGTGCCTGTGAGAATTCCGCCGGGACTAGCGGGGGGCCCTTCCAAGAGACCCAGTACTTC. Variable domain in full (rest from reference TRBV30 and TRBJ2-5): SQTIHQWPATLVQPVGSPLSLECTVEGTSNPNLYWYRQAAGRGLQLLFYSVGIGQISSEVPQNLSASRPQDRQFILSSKKLLLSDSGFYLCACENSAGTSGGPFQETQYFGPGTRLLVL.

The chain has TRBV15 and TRBJ2-1; 8 nucleotides match TRBD2. This CDR3 region has 16 residues. V was pared by 3 bases and J by 1 base, with 5 bases of the junction left unmatched. Germline CDR1 is LNHNV and CDR2 is YYDKDF (reference sequence). In DNA, the CDR3 is TGTGCCACCAGCAGGTCAGCGGGAGTGTCCTACAATGAGCAGTTCTTC. Amino acid sequence: CATSRSAGVSYNEQFF.

The V call is TRBV15, the J call TRBJ2-7; possible D gene TRBD1, 5 bases. Per germline, CDR1 LNHNV and CDR2 YYDKDF (reference sequence). V was trimmed by 8 bases and J by 5 bases, leaving 16 bases between them. This CDR3 is built from 13 residues. CDR3 protein: CATWGRLGNEQYF. The DNA for the CDR3 is TGTGCCACCTGGGGCAGGCTAGGGAACGAGCAGTACTTC.

The V call is TRBV29-1, the J call TRBJ2-3, with a weak D call TRBD1 (6 bases). Trimming removed 6 bases from V and 4 bases from J, with 32 bases in between. CDR1 is SQVTM and CDR2 is ANQGSEA in the germline V gene. This CDR3 comprises 19 residues. This chain's CDR3 is CSVGRFVGGWTITADTQYF. Written as DNA, the CDR3 is TGCAGCGTAGGAAGGTTTGTAGGGGGATGGACGATCACCGCAGATACGCAGTATTTT.

The V call is TRBV27, the J call TRBJ2-1; D is perhaps TRBD2 (6 bases). There are 15 residues in the CDR3. The germline V gene has CDR1 MNHEY and CDR2 SMNVEV (reference sequence). Trimming removed 3 bases at V and 5 bases at J, with 14 bases between. This CDR3 is CASSLDYSVNNEQFF. CDR3 nucleotides: TGTGCCAGCAGTTTGGACTACTCAGTCAACAATGAGCAGTTCTTC.

The chain employs TRBV14 and TRBJ2-3, with TRBD2 identical over 10 bases. The CDR3 extends over 20 amino acids. J was trimmed by 0 bases and V by 1 base; bases with no gene match: 13. Germline assignment: CDR1 SGHDN and CDR2 FVKESK. CDR3 sequence (DNA): TGTGCCAGCAGCCAAGTCAGCGGGGGGGCGATCCCGGCTAGCACAGATACGCAGTATTTT. Its translation is CASSQVSGGAIPASTDTQYF.

The rearrangement links TRBV7-2 to TRBJ2-7; D call uncertain. Trimming took off 11 bases at V and 2 bases at J, with 10 bases between the two ends. The CDR3 extends over 11 amino acids. Per the germline V gene, CDR1 is SGHTA and CDR2 is FQGNSA. The CDR3 region has the DNA TGTGCCCAGGTTCCCCCCTACGAGCAGTACTTC. Translation: CAQVPPYEQYF.

The chain joins TRBV6-5 to TRBJ2-7; 9 bases are shared with TRBD2. The germline V gene has CDR1 MNHEY and CDR2 SVGAGI. The V gene end was trimmed by 0 bases and the J gene end by 6 bases; junction bases not matched to a gene: 9. This CDR3 is 16 amino acids long. The CDR3 protein is CASSYSPVAGVREQYF. In DNA, the CDR3 is TGTGCCAGCAGTTACTCTCCTGTAGCGGGGGTTCGCGAGCAGTACTTC.

The rearrangement uses TRBV5-1 and TRBJ2-4; D gene unclear. From germline, CDR1 is SGHRS and CDR2 YFSETQ. V was clipped by 0 bases and J by 0 bases, with 16 bases between them. This CDR3 is built from 18 residues. The CDR3 nucleotides are TGCGCCAGCAGCTTGGGTCTTCGGGTGCCCCCAGCCAAAAACATTCAGTACTTC. As protein: CASSLGLRVPPAKNIQYF.

The chain joins TRBV2 to TRBJ2-3; a possible D gene is TRBD1 (6 bases). The CDR3 spans 14 residues. V lost 6 bases and J 4 bases, leaving 14 bases between the germline ends. CDR1 is SNHLY, CDR2 FYNNEI, per germline. CDR3: CASRFRGDADTQYF. Here the CDR3 DNA reads TGTGCCAGCAGATTCAGGGGAGACGCAGATACGCAGTATTTT.

The V call is TRBV7-9, the J call TRBJ1-6; tentatively, D is TRBD1 (6 bases). V was pared by 5 bases and J by 11 bases, with 16 bases between. The CDR3 totals 14 residues. Germline V gene sequence: CDR1 SEHNR, CDR2 FQNEAQ (reference sequence). For the CDR3, the DNA is TGTGCCAGCAGCCCGGAAATACAGGGTCCACCCCTCCACTTT. It specifies CASSPEIQGPPLHF.

This clone was observed a few times. The chain carries TRBV4-3 and TRBJ2-7, with 8 bases matching TRBD2. The CDR3 extends over 15 amino acids. Trimming cost V 1 base and J 1 base; bases outside gene matches: 3. Germline V gene lookup returns CDR1 LGHNA and CDR2 YSLEER. CDR3 in DNA: TGCGCCAGCAGCCAAGGGACTAGCAGGTCCTACGAGCAGTACTTC. Its translation: CASSQGTSRSYEQYF.

The V call is TRBV2, the J call TRBJ1-5; D uncertain. This CDR3 has 13 residues. In germline, CDR1 is SNHLY, CDR2 FYNNEI. The germline V and J ends were trimmed by 5 bases and 1 base, with 6 bases remaining between them. CDR3 residues: CASSNGSNQPQHF. DNA for the CDR3: TGTGCCAGCAGTAACGGGAGCAATCAGCCCCAGCATTTT. Based on the CDR3 plus reference TRBV2 and TRBJ1-5, the full variable domain is EPEVTQTPSHQVTQMGQEVILRCVPISNHLYFYWYRQILGQKVEFLVSFYNNEISEKSEIFDDQFSVERPDGSNFTLKIRSTKLEDSAMYFCASSNGSNQPQHFGDGTRLSIL.

The chain has TRBV10-2 and TRBJ1-2; D call uncertain. V was pared by 3 bases and J by 4 bases, with 6 bases between. The V gene's germline CDR1 is WSHSY and CDR2 SAAADI. The CDR3 covers 12 residues. CDR3 in amino acids: CASSESVYGYTF. CDR3 nucleotide sequence: TGCGCCAGCAGTGAATCTGTCTATGGCTACACCTTC.

The chain is built from TRBV15 and TRBJ2-7; 9 bases match TRBD1. Germline assignment: CDR1 LNHNV and CDR2 YYDKDF (reference sequence). Trimming cost V 4 bases and J 2 bases; bases outside gene matches: 9. The length of the CDR3 is 16 residues. The CDR3 DNA reads TGTGCCACCAGCACTCGTCCCGGGACAGGGACCTACGAGCAGTACTTC. It yields the protein CATSTRPGTGTYEQYF.

The genes are TRBV6-1 and TRBJ2-5, with 10 positions matching TRBD2. V gave up 1 base and J gave up 1 base; unmatched junction bases: 12. Germline V lookup: CDR1 MNHNS, CDR2 SASEGT. This CDR3 has 19 amino acids. The CDR3 DNA follows: TGTGCCAGCAGTGAAGATTTGGCTAGCGGGGGCCCACTCCAAGAGACCCAGTACTTC. This encodes CASSEDLASGGPLQETQYF.